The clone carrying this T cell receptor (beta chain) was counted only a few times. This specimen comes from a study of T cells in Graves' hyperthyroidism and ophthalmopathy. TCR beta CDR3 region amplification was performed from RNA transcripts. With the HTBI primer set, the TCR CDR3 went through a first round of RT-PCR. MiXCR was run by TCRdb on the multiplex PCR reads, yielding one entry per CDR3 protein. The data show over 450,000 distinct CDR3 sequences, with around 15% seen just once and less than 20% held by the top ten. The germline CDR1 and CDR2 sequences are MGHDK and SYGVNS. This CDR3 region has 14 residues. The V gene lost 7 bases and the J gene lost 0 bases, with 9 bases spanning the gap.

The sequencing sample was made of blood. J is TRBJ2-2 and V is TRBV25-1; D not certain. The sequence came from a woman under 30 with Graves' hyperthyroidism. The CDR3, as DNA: TGTGCCAGCACCCCGGATCCGAACACCGGGGAGCTGTTTTTT. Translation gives CASTPDPNTGELFF. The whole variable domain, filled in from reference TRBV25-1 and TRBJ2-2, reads EADIYQTPRYLVIGTGKKITLECSQTMGHDKMYWYQQDPGMELHLIHYSYGVNSTEKGDLSSESTVSRIRTEHFPLTLESARPSHTSQYLCASTPDPNTGELFFGEGSRLTVL.